Detailed here is one T cell receptor beta chain. The record originates from a study of blood T cell repertoires in COVID-19. V lost 3 bases and J lost 3, with 11 bases in between. Germline CDR1 is MNHEY and CDR2 is SMNVEV (reference sequence). The CDR3 loop spans 14 amino acids. Here immunoSEQ multiplex PCR was the method, and the copy in TCRdb shows in-frame clones only, minus some. Among just over 90,000 clones listed, approximately 87% were seen once. Specimen: peripheral blood. The J gene is TRBJ1-2, the V gene TRBV27, with D possibly being TRBD1 (5 bases). The receptor was derived from a human donor with active COVID-19. The donor label of this sample is uncertain. The DNA for the CDR3 is TGTGCCAGCAGTTTGGGGGGTTCATACTATGGCTACACCTTC. Translation gives CASSLGGSYYGYTF.